This passage covers 2 T cell receptor beta chains from one sample sequenced in a study of identical twins. MiXCR, applied by TCRdb to the 5' RACE reads, yields one record per CDR3 protein. This table holds about 1.7 million distinct CDR3 sequences, under 35% found once. The sequenced sample was cord blood. The receptors shown here come from a newborn girl in good health.

This sequence joins TRBV29-1 and TRBJ1-2, with 8 bases matching TRBD1. The CDR3 totals 11 residues. V shed 7 bases, J shed 6 bases, and the junction held 4 bases outside the gene matches. CDR1 SQVTM and CDR2 ANQGSEA come from the germline V gene. CDR3 region: CSDQGAHGYTF. In DNA form, the CDR3 reads TGCAGCGACCAGGGGGCGCATGGCTACACCTTC.

A few counts support this clonotype. The V call is TRBV11-3, the J call TRBJ2-3; 11 positions match TRBD2. The CDR3 length is 16 residues. V dropped 2 bases and J dropped 6; count of bases not matched to a gene: 7. Looked up from germline, CDR1 is SGHNT and CDR2 is YENEEA. In DNA form, the CDR3 reads TGTGCCAGCAGCTTAACCGGGACTAGCGGACGGGATACGCAGTATTTT. This codes for CASSLTGTSGRDTQYF.